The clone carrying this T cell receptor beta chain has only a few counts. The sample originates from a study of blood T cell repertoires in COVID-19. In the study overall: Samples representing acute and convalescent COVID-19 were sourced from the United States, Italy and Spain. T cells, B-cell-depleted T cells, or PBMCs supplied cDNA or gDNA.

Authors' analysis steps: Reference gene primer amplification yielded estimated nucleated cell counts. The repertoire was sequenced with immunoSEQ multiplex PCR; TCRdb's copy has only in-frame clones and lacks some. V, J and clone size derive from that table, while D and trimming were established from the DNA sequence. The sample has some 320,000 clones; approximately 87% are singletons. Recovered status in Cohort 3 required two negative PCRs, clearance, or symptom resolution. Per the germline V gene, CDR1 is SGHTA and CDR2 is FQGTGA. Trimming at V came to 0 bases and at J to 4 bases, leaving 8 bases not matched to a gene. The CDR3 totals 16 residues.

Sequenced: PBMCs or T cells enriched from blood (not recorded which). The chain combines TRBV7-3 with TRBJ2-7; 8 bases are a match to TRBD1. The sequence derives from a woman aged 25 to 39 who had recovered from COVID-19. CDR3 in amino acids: CASSLTYVRGPYEQYF. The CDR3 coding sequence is TGTGCCAGCAGCTTAACCTATGTCAGGGGGCCATACGAGCAGTACTTC.